These 32 T cell receptor beta chains were all obtained from the same sample, sequenced in a study of metastatic and nonmetastatic thyroid tumors. Ahead of thyroid surgery, no patient had received treatment of any kind. TCRdb re-analyzed the PCR reads through MiXCR. The sample shows 27,000 or so clones, roughly 15% of them seen only once. The sequencing sample was made of blood. These receptors were collected from a male donor with papillary thyroid cancer or a benign thyroid nodule (not recorded which). Some clones in this sample may be carry-over from other donors' samples.

At least ten counts were recorded for this clone. Here the CDR3 omits its conserved ending phenylalanine or tryptophan, so a read error is the likely source. The chain uses TRBV2 and TRBJ1-1; D is undetermined. CDR1 and CDR2 from the germline V gene are SNHLY and FYNNEI. Trimming left V 8 bases short and J 7 bases short, with 14 bases between. The CDR3 runs to 12 residues. In DNA form, the CDR3 reads TGTGCCAGCGGTATCGGTGGCAGTGAAGCTTTCTCT. Translating it yields CASGIGGSEAFS.

This clone was detected many times. This chain joins TRBV4-1 and TRBJ1-1, with D unresolved. The CDR3 contains 15 residues. Per the germline V gene, CDR1 is MGHRA and CDR2 is YSYEKL. Trimming left V 1 base short and J 8 bases short, with 17 bases between. Here the CDR3 DNA reads TGCGCCAGCAGCCAAGTAATTACTCGTCCTCACGAAGCTTTCTTT. This sequence encodes CASSQVITRPHEAFF.

In this sample, this clone turned up once. The V and J genes are TRBV7-6 and TRBJ1-5; D gene uncertain. With 1 base removed from V and 6 bases from J, the gap between germline ends came to 16 bases. Germline values: CDR1 SGHVS, CDR2 FNYEAQ. The CDR3 runs 16 residues. CDR3 nucleotides: TGTGCCAGCAGCTTAGAAGGCACCTGGCCCGCTCAGCCCCAGCATTTT. Translation gives CASSLEGTWPAQPQHF. Full variable domain (outside the CDR3, taken from reference TRBV7-6 and TRBJ1-5): GAGVSQSPRYKVTKRGQDVALRCDPISGHVSLYWYRQALGQGPEFLTYFNYEAQQDKSGLPNDRFSAERPEGSISTLTIQRTEQRDSAMYRCASSLEGTWPAQPQHFGDGTRLSIL.

This clone was observed at least ten times. The chain combines TRBV13 with TRBJ2-5, with D perhaps TRBD2 (6 bases). Germline V gene sequence: CDR1 PRHDT, CDR2 FYEKMQ (reference sequence). V gave up 0 bases and J gave up 4 bases, with 18 bases separating them. This CDR3 comprises 17 residues. In DNA form, the CDR3 reads TGTGCCAGCAGCTTAGGATACTTAGCGGTGGGGGGAGAGACCCAGTACTTC. Its translation is CASSLGYLAVGGETQYF.

This clone was picked up many times. This CDR3 is CASSPKYNEQFF. The CDR3 nucleotides read TGTGCCAGCAGCCCGAAGTACAATGAGCAGTTCTTC. V usage is TRBV3-1 and J usage is TRBJ2-1; D gene ambiguous. The CDR3 runs to 12 residues. V was trimmed by 4 bases and J by 4 bases, leaving 5 bases between them. The germline V gene encodes CDR1 LGHDT and CDR2 YNNKEL (reference sequence).

This clone came up many times. Being one base from a much bigger clone, this may be a read error. The same CDR3 arises from other DNA sequences in this sample as well. V and J are TRBV10-3 and TRBJ1-1; D may be TRBD1 (5 bases). CDR1 is ENHRY, CDR2 SYGVKD, per germline. V was cut by 3 bases and J by 1 base, with 9 bases left in between. This CDR3 is built from 14 residues. The CDR3 reads CAISDPGQNTEAFF. Here the CDR3 DNA reads TGTGCCATCAGTGATCCGGGGCAGAACACTGAAGCTTTCTTT.

This clone was seen a few times. CDR3 sequence reads: CASSLGYSGGEKQYF. In DNA form, the CDR3 reads TGCGCCAGCAGCTTGGGGTATTCAGGGGGCGAGAAGCAGTACTTC. This sequence joins TRBV5-1 and TRBJ2-7; 8 bases line up with TRBD1. The germline CDR1 and CDR2 sequences are SGHRS and YFSETQ. V was clipped by 0 bases and J by 8 bases; unmatched bases: 10. CDR3 length: 15 amino acids.

The gene calls are TRBV20-1 and TRBJ2-2; 13 positions match TRBD2. Trimming took 1 base from V and 5 from J; bases not matched to a gene: 13. Germline CDR1 DFQATT, CDR2 SNEGSKA (reference sequence). CDR3 length: 19 residues. The CDR3 sequence: CSARAKGGTSGVRTGELFF. The CDR3 coding sequence is TGCAGTGCTAGAGCCAAAGGGGGGACTAGCGGGGTGAGAACCGGGGAGCTGTTTTTT.

To note about this clone: This specimen includes other DNA sequences encoding the same CDR3. The CDR3 region is CASSSRSGFYEQYF. The CDR3 bases are TGTGCCAGCAGCTCCAGATCAGGGTTCTACGAGCAGTACTTC. The chain combines TRBV7-2 with TRBJ2-7; the D gene is possibly TRBD1 (5 bases). CDR3 length: 14 residues. The germline V gene encodes CDR1 SGHTA and CDR2 FQGNSA. Trimming took off 4 bases at V and 3 bases at J, with 13 bases between the two ends.

This clone was detected ten times or more. The chain employs TRBV12-3 or TRBV12-4 and TRBJ1-2; D unclear. This CDR3 has 10 residues. Trimming left V 6 bases short and J 4 bases short, with 3 bases between. CDR3 in amino acids: CASRVYGYTF. CDR3 sequence (DNA): TGTGCCAGCAGAGTCTATGGCTACACCTTC.

Worth noting for this clone: Since a much larger clone is just one base distant, this may be a read error. This chain links TRBV6-2 or TRBV6-3 with TRBJ1-1, with a possible D match to TRBD1 (6 bases). Trimming took off 4 bases at V and 12 bases at J, with 18 bases between the two ends. The CDR3 has 13 residues. Germline V gene data show CDR1 as MNHEY and CDR2 as SVGEGT. The CDR3 here is CASSFGQNTESFF. CDR3 DNA sequence: TGTGCCAGCAGTTTCGGACAGAACACTGAGTCTTTCTTT.

As to this clone: A read error may produce the germline difference seen at one junction end. The chain has TRBV7-6 and TRBJ2-1; D is perhaps TRBD2 (6 bases). CDR3 length: 15 residues. Germline V gene data show CDR1 as SGHVS and CDR2 as FNYEAQ. CDR3 residues: CASILGGQGGNEQFF. CDR3 nucleotides: TGTGCCAGCATCTTAGGAGGGCAGGGAGGCAATGAGCAGTTCTTC.

The rearrangement links TRBV20-1 to TRBJ2-1; 10 bases map to TRBD1. J gave up 0 bases and V 6 bases, and 5 bases lay outside the gene matches. CDR3 length: 15 residues. CDR1 is DFQATT, CDR2 SNEGSKA, per germline (reference sequence). The CDR3: CSASRTGGSYNEQFF. The CDR3 DNA follows: TGCAGTGCCAGCAGGACAGGGGGCTCCTACAATGAGCAGTTCTTC.

This clone was seen at least ten times. V is TRBV20-1 and J is TRBJ2-7, with 9 bases fitting TRBD2. The length of the CDR3 is 15 residues. CDR1 and CDR2 from the germline V gene are DFQATT and SNEGSKA (reference sequence). J gave up 4 bases and V 0 bases, and 7 bases lay outside the gene matches. The CDR3 DNA reads TGCAGTGCTAGAGATTTGACTAGCGGAAAATACGAGCAGTACTTC. Translation: CSARDLTSGKYEQYF.

This clone was observed at least ten times. The chain joins TRBV5-1 to TRBJ2-6, with 13 bases that match TRBD2. Trimming took 3 bases from V and 0 from J; bases not matched to a gene: 3. Germline V gene lookup returns CDR1 SGHRS and CDR2 YFSETQ. The CDR3 length is 18 residues. The CDR3 here is CASSSGLAGYSGANVLTF. The CDR3 DNA is TGCGCCAGCAGCTCGGGACTAGCGGGATACTCTGGGGCCAACGTCCTGACTTTC. Based on the CDR3 plus reference TRBV5-1 and TRBJ2-6, the full variable domain is KAGVTQTPRYLIKTRGQQVTLSCSPISGHRSVSWYQQTPGQGLQFLFEYFSETQRNKGNFPGRFSGRQFSNSRSEMNVSTLELGDSALYLCASSSGLAGYSGANVLTFGAGSRLTVL.

The sample holds many counts of this clone. A much bigger clone sits one base away, suggesting this may be a read error. No conserved phenylalanine or tryptophan ends this CDR3, so it is likely a read error. The chain links TRBV5-1 to TRBJ2-7; 9 bases agree with TRBD2. Germline lookup yields CDR1 SGHRS and CDR2 YFSETQ. This CDR3 region has 14 residues. The trim removed 0 bases at V and 4 bases at J, leaving 2 bases unmatched. For the CDR3, the DNA is TGCGCCAGCAGCTTGGGTAGCGGGAGATACGAGCAGTACCTC. This codes for CASSLGSGRYEQYL.

The chain recombines TRBV6-1 with TRBJ1-1; 9 bases line up with TRBD1. Germline assignment: CDR1 MNHNS and CDR2 SASEGT. Unmatched junction bases numbered 10, after V lost 5 bases and J lost 0 bases. The CDR3 runs 17 residues. In DNA form, the CDR3 reads TGTGCCAGCAGTCGAGCCGGACAGGGGACCTTGAACACTGAAGCTTTCTTT. Protein product: CASSRAGQGTLNTEAFF.

This clone appeared many times. This rearrangement joins TRBV28 to TRBJ2-5; the D call may be TRBD1 or TRBD2 (5 bases each). The V gene lost 5 bases and the J gene lost 3 bases, with 16 bases spanning the gap. From germline, CDR1 is MDHEN and CDR2 SYDVKM. CDR3 length equals 15 residues. In nucleotides, the CDR3 is TGTGCCAGCAGTCTGGAGGCAGGGTTGGAAGAGACCCAGTACTTC. Translating gives CASSLEAGLEETQYF.

This chain uses TRBV7-6 with TRBJ2-5; 14 bases match TRBD2. The germline V gene encodes CDR1 SGHVS and CDR2 FNYEAQ. V lost 4 bases, J lost 3 bases, and 19 bases stayed unmatched. This CDR3 region has 21 residues. CDR3 nucleotides: TGTGCCAGCAGCTACCCCAGCCTGTATAGACTAGCGGGAGGGGAAAAAGAGACCCAGTACTTC. Translation gives CASSYPSLYRLAGGEKETQYF.

The chain recombines TRBV5-1 with TRBJ1-4; D unresolved. V shed 3 bases and J shed 8 bases, with 8 bases lying between them. Germline V gene sequence: CDR1 SGHRS, CDR2 YFSETQ. The CDR3 contains 12 residues. CDR3 nucleotides: TGCGCCAGCAGCTCGGAGGAAGAAAAACTGTTTTTT. Protein sequence: CASSSEEEKLFF.

The table lists this clone with many counts. This chain joins TRBV20-1 and TRBJ1-1; D is undetermined. V lost 3 bases, J lost 8 bases, and 1 base lay in between. Germline V CDR1 and CDR2: DFQATT, SNEGSKA (reference sequence). The CDR3 has 8 residues. CDR3 DNA: TGCAGTGCTAGGGAAGCTTTCTTT. It specifies CSAREAFF.

The table lists this clone with many counts. The V gene is TRBV24-1, the J gene TRBJ1-5, with D uncertain. Trimming pared 2 bases from V and 5 bases from J, leaving 6 bases between. Per the germline V gene, CDR1 is KGHDR and CDR2 is SFDVKD. CDR3 length equals 13 residues. CDR3 sequence: CATSDSWDQPQHF. The CDR3 coding sequence is TGTGCCACCAGTGATTCGTGGGATCAGCCCCAGCATTTT.

This clone was counted at least ten times. The chain uses TRBV12-3 or TRBV12-4 and TRBJ1-2; no definite D call. The CDR3 sequence is 14 residues long. V shed 6 bases and J shed 6 bases, with 17 bases lying between them. CDR3 coding DNA: TGTGCCAGCAGCCCTGACACCCCGGTTGATGGCTACACCTTC. Translated, it gives CASSPDTPVDGYTF.

The rearrangement joins TRBV5-1 to TRBJ1-2; no definite D call. The germline gives CDR1 SGHRS, CDR2 YFSETQ. This CDR3 contains 16 residues. Trimming left V 0 bases short and J 6 bases short, with 18 bases between. CDR3 protein: CASSLGGRATEDGYTF. The CDR3 DNA sequence: TGCGCCAGCAGCTTGGGGGGTCGTGCCACCGAGGATGGCTACACCTTC.

This chain links TRBV20-1 with TRBJ1-1, with TRBD1 matching over 7 bases. The CDR3 consists of 15 residues. V lost 1 base, J lost 0 bases, and 5 bases stayed unmatched. Germline assignment: CDR1 DFQATT and CDR2 SNEGSKA (reference sequence). Here the CDR3 DNA reads TGCAGTGCTAGAGTGCCCGGGACAGTGAACACTGAAGCTTTCTTT. Residues: CSARVPGTVNTEAFF.

This clone showed up many times. The V call is TRBV30, the J call TRBJ2-5, with D uncertain. CDR3 length: 12 residues. V dropped 2 bases and J dropped 7 bases, with 11 bases sitting between them. Germline CDR1 reads GTSNPN; CDR2 reads SVGIG (reference sequence). The CDR3 DNA follows: TGTGCCTGGAGTACAACTAAAGGGACCCAGTACTTC. This translates into CAWSTTKGTQYF.

This clone was detected ten times or more. The chain joins TRBV6-6 to TRBJ2-3; 11 positions agree with TRBD2. The J segment lost 6 bases and the V segment lost 6 bases, leaving 14 bases of the junction unmatched. Germline V CDR1 and CDR2: MNHNY, SVGAGI (reference sequence). The CDR3 runs to 17 residues. The CDR3 nucleotides read TGTGCCAGCAGCGCATTGCCCGGGACTAGCGGCGGGGATACGCAGTATTTT. Its protein is CASSALPGTSGGDTQYF.

This clone was picked up many times. This rearrangement joins TRBV5-1 to TRBJ2-7, with a possible D match to TRBD1 (6 bases). V was pared by 4 bases and J by 0 bases, with 11 bases between. CDR3 length equals 14 residues. CDR1 SGHRS and CDR2 YFSETQ come from the germline V gene. The CDR3 loop is CASSHRDNSYEQYF. The CDR3 DNA is TGCGCCAGCAGCCACCGGGACAACTCCTACGAGCAGTACTTC.

This clone has a count of ten or more. CDR3 sequence reads: CASSSEQKGNTIYF. In nucleotides, the CDR3 is TGTGCCAGCAGCTCCGAACAGAAGGGAAACACCATATATTTT. The gene calls are TRBV7-2 and TRBJ1-3, with no clear D. Looked up from germline, CDR1 is SGHTA and CDR2 is FQGNSA. With 4 bases removed from V and 4 bases from J, the gap between germline ends came to 11 bases. The CDR3 contains 14 residues.

By share of the sample, this clone is medium-sized (0.01 to 0.1%). This chain connects TRBV20-1 to TRBJ1-5; 7 bases are a match to TRBD1. CDR3 length equals 15 residues. CDR1 is DFQATT and CDR2 is SNEGSKA in the germline V gene (reference sequence). The V gene end was trimmed by 5 bases and the J gene end by 0 bases; junction bases not matched to a gene: 7. The CDR3 coding sequence is TGCAGTGCTTTTCGGGACAGCTATAGCAATCAGCCCCAGCATTTT. Protein product: CSAFRDSYSNQPQHF.

DNA for the CDR3: TGTGCCAGCAGTGTAGGGGACAGCGGGGGGATGAATGAGCAGTTCTTC. Its translation is CASSVGDSGGMNEQFF. This rearrangement joins TRBV6-4 to TRBJ2-1, with 9 bases fitting TRBD2. Germline V CDR1 and CDR2: MRHNA, SNTAGT. The J segment lost 7 bases and the V segment lost 4 bases, leaving 11 bases of the junction unmatched. The CDR3 extends over 16 amino acids.

This clone was observed at least ten times. This CDR3 is CASSLDSHTEAFF. In DNA, the CDR3 is TGTGCCAGCAGCTTAGATTCACACACTGAAGCTTTCTTT. The J gene is TRBJ1-1, the V gene TRBV13; D is unresolved. The CDR3 contains 13 residues. Trimming took 1 base from V and 3 from J, leaving 6 bases between them. Germline values: CDR1 PRHDT, CDR2 FYEKMQ (reference sequence).